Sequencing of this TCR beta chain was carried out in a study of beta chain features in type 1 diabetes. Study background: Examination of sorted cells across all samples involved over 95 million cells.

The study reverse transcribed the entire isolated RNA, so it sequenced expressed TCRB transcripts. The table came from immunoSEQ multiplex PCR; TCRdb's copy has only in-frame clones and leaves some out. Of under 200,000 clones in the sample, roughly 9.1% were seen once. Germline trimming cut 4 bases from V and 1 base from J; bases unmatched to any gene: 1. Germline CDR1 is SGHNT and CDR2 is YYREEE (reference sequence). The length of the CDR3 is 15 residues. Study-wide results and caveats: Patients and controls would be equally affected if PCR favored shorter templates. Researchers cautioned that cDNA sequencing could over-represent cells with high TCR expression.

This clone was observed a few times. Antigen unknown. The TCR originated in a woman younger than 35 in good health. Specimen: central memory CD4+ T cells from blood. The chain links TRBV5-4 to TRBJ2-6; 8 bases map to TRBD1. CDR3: CASSRQGSGANVLTF. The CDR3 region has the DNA TGTGCCAGCAGCCGACAGGGGTCTGGGGCCAACGTCCTGACTTTC.